The text below deals with one T cell receptor (beta chain). Per the study methods: It was from reference gene primer amplification that nucleated cell counts were estimated. Sequenced by immunoSEQ multiplex PCR; TCRdb stores in-frame clones only, minus some. Clone size and V and J calls were adopted from that table, with D and trimming inferred from the DNA. This table holds about 35,000 clones, about 90% found once. This sample is drawn from a study of blood T cell repertoires in COVID-19. For the study at large: Both acute and convalescent COVID-19 samples were obtained from the United States, Italy and Spain. T cells, B-cell-depleted T cells, or PBMCs provided the cDNA or gDNA that served as material.

The sequence derives from a woman between 65 and 79 years old with active COVID-19. The sample was peripheral blood.

The CDR3 reads CASSIRGASTDTQYF. The CDR3 nucleotides read TGTGCCAGTAGTATTAGGGGTGCTAGCACAGATACGCAGTATTTT. The J gene is TRBJ2-3, the V gene TRBV19; the D gene is possibly TRBD1 (5 bases). The V gene's germline CDR1 is LNHDA and CDR2 SQIVND (reference sequence). V was pared by 3 bases and J by 0 bases, with 10 bases between. This CDR3 contains 15 residues. Complete variable domain (other parts from reference TRBV19 and TRBJ2-3): DGGITQSPKYLFRKEGQNVTLSCEQNLNHDAMYWYRQDPGQGLRLIYYSQIVNDFQKGDIAEGYSVSREKKESFPLTVTSAQKNPTAFYLCASSIRGASTDTQYFGPGTRLTVL.